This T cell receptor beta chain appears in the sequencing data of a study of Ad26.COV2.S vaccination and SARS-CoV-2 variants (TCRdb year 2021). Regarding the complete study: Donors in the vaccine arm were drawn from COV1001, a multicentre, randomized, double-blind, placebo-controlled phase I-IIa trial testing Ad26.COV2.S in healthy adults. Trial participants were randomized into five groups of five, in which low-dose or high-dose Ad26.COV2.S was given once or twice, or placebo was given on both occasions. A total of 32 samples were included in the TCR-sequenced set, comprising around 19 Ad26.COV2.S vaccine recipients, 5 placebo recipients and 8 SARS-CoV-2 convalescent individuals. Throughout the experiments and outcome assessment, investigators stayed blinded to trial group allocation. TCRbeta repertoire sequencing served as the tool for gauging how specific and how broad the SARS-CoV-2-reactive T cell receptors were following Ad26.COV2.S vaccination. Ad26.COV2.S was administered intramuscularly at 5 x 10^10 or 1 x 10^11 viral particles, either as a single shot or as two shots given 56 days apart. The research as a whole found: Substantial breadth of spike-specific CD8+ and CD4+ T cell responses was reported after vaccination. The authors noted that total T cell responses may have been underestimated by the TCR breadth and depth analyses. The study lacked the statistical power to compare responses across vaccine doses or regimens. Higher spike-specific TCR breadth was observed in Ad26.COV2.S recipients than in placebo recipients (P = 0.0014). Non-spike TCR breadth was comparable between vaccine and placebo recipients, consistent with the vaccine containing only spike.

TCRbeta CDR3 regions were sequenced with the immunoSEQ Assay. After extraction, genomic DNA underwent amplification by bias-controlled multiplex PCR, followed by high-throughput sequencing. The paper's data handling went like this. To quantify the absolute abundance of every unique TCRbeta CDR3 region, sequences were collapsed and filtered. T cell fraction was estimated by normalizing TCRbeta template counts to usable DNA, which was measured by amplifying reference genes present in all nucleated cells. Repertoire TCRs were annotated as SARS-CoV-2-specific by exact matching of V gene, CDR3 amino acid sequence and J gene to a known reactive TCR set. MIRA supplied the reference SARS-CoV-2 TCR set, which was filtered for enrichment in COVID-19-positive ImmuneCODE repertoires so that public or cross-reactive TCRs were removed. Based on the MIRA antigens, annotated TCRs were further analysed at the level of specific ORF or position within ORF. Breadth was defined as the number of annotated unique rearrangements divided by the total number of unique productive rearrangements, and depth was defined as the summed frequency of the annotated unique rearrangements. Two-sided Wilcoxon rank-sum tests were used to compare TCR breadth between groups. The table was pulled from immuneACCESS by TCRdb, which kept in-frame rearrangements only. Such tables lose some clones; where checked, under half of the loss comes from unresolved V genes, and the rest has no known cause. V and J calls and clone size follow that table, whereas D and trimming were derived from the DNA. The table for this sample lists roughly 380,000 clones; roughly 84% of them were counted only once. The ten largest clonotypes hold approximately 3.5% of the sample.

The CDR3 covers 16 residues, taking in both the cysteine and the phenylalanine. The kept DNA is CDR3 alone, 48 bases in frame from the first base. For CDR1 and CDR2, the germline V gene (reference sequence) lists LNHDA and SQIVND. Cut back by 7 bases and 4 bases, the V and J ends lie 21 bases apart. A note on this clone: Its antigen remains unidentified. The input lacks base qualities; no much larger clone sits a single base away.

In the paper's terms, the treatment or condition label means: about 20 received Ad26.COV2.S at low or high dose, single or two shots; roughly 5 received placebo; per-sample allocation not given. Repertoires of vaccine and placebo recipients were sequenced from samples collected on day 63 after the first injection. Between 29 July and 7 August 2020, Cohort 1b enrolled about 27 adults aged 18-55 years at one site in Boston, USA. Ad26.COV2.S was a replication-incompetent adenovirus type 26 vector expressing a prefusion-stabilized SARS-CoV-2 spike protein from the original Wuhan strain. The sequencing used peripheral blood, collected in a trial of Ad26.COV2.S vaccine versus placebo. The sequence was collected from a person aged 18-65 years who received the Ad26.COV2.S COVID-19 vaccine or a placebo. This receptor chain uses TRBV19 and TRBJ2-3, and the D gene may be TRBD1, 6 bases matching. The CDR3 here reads CASTDMGAGPADTQYF. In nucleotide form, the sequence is TGTGCCAGTACCGATATGGGGGCAGGGCCGGCAGATACGCAGTATTTT.